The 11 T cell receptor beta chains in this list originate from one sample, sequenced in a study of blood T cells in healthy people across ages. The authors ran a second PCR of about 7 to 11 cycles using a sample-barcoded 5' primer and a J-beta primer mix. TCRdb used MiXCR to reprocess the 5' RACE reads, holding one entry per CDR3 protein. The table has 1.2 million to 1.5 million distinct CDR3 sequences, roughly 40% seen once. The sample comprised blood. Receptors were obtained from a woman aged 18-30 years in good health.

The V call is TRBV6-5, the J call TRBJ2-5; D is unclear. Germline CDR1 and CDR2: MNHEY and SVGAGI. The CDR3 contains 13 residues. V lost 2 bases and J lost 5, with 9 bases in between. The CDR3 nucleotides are TGTGCCAGCAGTTACGATCCAAGGGAGACCCAGTACTTC. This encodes CASSYDPRETQYF.

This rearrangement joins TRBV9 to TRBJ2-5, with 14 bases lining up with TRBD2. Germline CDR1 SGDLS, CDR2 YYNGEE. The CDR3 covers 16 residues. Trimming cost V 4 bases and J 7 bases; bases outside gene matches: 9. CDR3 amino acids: CASSPGTSGRAGTQYF. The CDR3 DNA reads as TGTGCCAGCAGCCCGGGGACTAGCGGGAGAGCTGGGACCCAGTACTTC.

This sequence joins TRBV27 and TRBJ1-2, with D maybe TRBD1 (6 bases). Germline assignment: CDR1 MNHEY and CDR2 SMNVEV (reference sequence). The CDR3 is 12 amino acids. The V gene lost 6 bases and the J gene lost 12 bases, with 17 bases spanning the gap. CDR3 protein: CASRPPGGGNTF. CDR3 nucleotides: TGTGCCAGCAGGCCCCCCGGGGGCGGGAACACCTTC.

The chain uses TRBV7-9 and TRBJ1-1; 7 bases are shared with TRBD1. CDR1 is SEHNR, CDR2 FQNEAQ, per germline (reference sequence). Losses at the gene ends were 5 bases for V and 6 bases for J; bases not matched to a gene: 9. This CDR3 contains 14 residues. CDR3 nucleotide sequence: TGTGCCAGCAGCCAACAGGGGATTATCGCTGAAGCTTTCTTT. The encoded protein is CASSQQGIIAEAFF.

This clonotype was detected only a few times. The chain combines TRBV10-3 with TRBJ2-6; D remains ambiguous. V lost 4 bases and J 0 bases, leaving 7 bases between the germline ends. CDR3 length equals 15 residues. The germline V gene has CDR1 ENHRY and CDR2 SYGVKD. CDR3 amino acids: CAISGGVSGANVLTF. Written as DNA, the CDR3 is TGTGCCATCAGTGGCGGAGTCTCTGGGGCCAACGTCCTGACTTTC.

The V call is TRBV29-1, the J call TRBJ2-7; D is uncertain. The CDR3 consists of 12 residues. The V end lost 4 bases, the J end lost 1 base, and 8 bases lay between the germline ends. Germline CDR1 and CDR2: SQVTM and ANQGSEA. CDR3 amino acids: CSVVQESYEQYF. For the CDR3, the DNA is TGCAGCGTTGTGCAGGAGTCCTACGAGCAGTACTTC.

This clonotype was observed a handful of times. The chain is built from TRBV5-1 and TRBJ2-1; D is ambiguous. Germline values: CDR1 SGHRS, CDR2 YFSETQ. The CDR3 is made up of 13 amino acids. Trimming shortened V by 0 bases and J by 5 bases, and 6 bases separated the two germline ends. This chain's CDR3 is CASSLAFDNEQFF. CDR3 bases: TGCGCCAGCAGCTTGGCCTTTGACAATGAGCAGTTCTTC. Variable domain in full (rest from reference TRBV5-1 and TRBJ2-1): KAGVTQTPRYLIKTRGQQVTLSCSPISGHRSVSWYQQTPGQGLQFLFEYFSETQRNKGNFPGRFSGRQFSNSRSEMNVSTLELGDSALYLCASSLAFDNEQFFGPGTRLTVL.

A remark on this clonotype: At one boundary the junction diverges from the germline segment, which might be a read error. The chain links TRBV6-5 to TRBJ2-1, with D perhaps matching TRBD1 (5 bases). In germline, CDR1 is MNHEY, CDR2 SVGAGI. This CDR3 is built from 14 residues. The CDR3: CVSSYSDKSGEQFF. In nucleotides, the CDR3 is TGTGTCAGCAGTTATTCGGACAAGAGTGGTGAGCAGTTCTTC.

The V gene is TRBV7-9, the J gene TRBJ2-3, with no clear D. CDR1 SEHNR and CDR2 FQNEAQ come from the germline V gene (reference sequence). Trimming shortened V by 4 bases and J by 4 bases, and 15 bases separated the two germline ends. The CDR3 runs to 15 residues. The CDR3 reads CASSSTLNFPDTQYF. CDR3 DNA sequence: TGTGCCAGCAGCTCGACCCTCAACTTCCCAGATACGCAGTATTTT.

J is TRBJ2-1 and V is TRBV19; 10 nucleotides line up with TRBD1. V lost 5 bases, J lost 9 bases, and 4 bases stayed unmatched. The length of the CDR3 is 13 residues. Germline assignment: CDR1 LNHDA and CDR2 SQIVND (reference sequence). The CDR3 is CASSGQGVCEQFF. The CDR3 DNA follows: TGTGCCAGTAGTGGACAGGGGGTCTGTGAGCAGTTCTTC.

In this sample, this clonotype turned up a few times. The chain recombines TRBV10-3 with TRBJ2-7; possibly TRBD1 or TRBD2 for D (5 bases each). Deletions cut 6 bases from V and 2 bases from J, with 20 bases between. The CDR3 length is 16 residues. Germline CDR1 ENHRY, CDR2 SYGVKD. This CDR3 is CAISVGVAEGAYEQYF. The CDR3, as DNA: TGTGCCATCAGCGTGGGAGTCGCCGAAGGGGCCTACGAGCAGTACTTC.